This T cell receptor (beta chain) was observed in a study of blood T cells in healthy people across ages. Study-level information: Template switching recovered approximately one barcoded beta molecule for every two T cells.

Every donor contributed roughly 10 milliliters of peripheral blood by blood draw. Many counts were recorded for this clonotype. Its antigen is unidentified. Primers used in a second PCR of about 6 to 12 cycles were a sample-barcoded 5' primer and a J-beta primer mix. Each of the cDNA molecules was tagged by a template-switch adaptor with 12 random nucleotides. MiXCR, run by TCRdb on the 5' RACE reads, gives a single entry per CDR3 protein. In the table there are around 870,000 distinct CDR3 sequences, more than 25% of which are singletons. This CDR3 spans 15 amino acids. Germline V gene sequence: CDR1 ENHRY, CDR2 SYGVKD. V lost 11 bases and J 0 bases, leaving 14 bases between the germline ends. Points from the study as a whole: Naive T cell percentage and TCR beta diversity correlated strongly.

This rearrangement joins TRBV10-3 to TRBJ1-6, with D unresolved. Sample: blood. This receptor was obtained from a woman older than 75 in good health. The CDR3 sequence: CASPRGSSYNSPLHF. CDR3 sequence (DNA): TGTGCCTCACCACGGGGTAGCTCCTATAATTCACCCCTCCACTTT.